This TCR beta chain was identified in a study of T cells in narcolepsy. About the study: Donors had narcolepsy type 1 or type 2, or were healthy controls. Study-wide results and caveats: Blood of same and different patients, but not healthy controls, reportedly held recurring autoreactive clonotypes. Same-patient CSF and blood CD4+ T cell clonotypes included HCRT-specific and TRIB2-specific autoreactive ones. Autoreactive clone sequences were missing from some blood memory CD4+ repertoires.

This clone was observed a single time. As yet, its antigen is unknown. The CDR3 is 14 amino acids. The V gene lost 8 bases and the J gene lost 1 base, with 12 bases spanning the gap. Germline V gives CDR1 LNHDA, CDR2 SQIVND (reference sequence). Measured with immunoSEQ multiplex PCR; TCRdb has only the in-frame clones, and not every one. The sample carries tens of thousands of clones, over 75% recorded once. This receptor was identified in a human donor in good health. Sequenced material: memory (CD45RA-) CD4+ T cells from blood. V gene TRBV19 combines with J gene TRBJ2-1; D unclear. The CDR3 nucleotides are TGTGCCAGTGGCTTCCTTGGGTCCTACAATGAGCAGTTCTTC. The encoded protein is CASGFLGSYNEQFF.